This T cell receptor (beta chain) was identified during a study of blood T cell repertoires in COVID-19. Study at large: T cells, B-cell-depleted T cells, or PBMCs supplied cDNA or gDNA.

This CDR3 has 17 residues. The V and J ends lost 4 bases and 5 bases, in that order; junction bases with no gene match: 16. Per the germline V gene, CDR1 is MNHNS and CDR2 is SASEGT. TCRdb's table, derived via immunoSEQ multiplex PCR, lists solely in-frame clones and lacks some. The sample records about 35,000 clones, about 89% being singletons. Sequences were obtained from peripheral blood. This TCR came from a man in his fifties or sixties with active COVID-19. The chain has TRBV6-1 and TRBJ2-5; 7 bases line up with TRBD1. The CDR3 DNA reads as TGTGCCAGCAGTGTTGTCCTCGGACAGGCGATACGCGAGACCCAGTACTTC. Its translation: CASSVVLGQAIRETQYF.